This TCR beta chain was obtained from a study of cytomegalovirus exposure and HLA in healthy donors. The overall study: The same platform was used for the roughly 120 validation repertoires and the 600 to 850 first-cohort repertoires, a later analysis reported. Broader study findings: Reportedly, diagnosis of cytomegalovirus status by the classifier showed high specificity and sensitivity.

A remark on this clone: Its target is not known.

Germline V gene data show CDR1 as SGHDT and CDR2 as YYEEEE. V lost 2 bases, J lost 7 bases, and 12 bases lay in between. The CDR3 length is 14 residues. The repertoire was sequenced with immunoSEQ multiplex PCR; TCRdb's copy has only in-frame clones and lacks some. This repertoire shows roughly 250,000 clones, 85% to 90% found once; its top ten account for 0.35% to 0.45%. Sequencing was performed on PBMCs. The receptor's source is a woman aged 18-29 years in good health and CMV-seronegative. This rearrangement joins TRBV5-6 to TRBJ1-4, with a possible D match to TRBD1 (6 bases). CDR3: CASSFSGGREKLFF. The CDR3 nucleotides are TGTGCCAGCAGCTTCTCGGGGGGGCGTGAAAAACTGTTTTTT.